What follows is one T cell receptor (beta chain) and its context. No antigen is known for it. RNA, at about 0.45 to 1 ug, was reverse transcribed with random hexamers. The amplification used immunoSEQ multiplex PCR on TCR beta CDR3; it spanned 54 Vbeta and 13 Jbeta. In TCRdb, the immunoSEQ multiplex PCR reads were re-called with MiXCR into one record per CDR3 protein. The sample consists of approximately 190,000 distinct CDR3 sequences, approximately 93% of them appearing once. The source of the sample is a study of CD8 T cells in Susac syndrome. Study-wide findings and caveats: Acknowledgment was made by the study that its TCR sequencing and HLA analysis involved a relatively small number of individuals.

V lost 7 bases and J lost 0, with 13 bases in between. The CDR3 contains 14 residues. Germline values: CDR1 SQVTM, CDR2 ANQGSEA. In blood CD8+ and CD4+ T cells, TCR beta underwent sequencing. The sequence came from a human donor in good health. V and J are TRBV29-1 and TRBJ1-5, with TRBD1 as a possible D gene (6 bases). Sequencing input: CD4+ T cells from PBMCs. CDR3 sequence: CSAATGNSNQPQHF. The DNA of the CDR3 is TGCAGCGCCGCTACAGGGAATAGCAATCAGCCCCAGCATTTT.